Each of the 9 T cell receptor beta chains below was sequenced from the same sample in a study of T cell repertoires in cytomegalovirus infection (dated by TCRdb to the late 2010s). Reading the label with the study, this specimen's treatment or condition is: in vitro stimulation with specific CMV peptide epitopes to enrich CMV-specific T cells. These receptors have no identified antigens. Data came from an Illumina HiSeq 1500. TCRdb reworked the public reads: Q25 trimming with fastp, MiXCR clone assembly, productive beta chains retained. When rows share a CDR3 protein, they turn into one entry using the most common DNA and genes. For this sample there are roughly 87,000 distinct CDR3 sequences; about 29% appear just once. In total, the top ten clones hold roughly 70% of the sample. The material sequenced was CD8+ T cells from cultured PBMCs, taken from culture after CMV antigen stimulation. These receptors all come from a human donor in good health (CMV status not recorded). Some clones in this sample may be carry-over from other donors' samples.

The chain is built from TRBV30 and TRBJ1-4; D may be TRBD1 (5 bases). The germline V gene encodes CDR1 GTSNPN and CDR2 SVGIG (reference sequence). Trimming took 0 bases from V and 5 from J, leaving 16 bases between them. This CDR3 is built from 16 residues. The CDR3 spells CAWSVGTGTGNEKLFF. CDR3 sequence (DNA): TGTGCCTGGAGTGTCGGAACCGGGACCGGAAATGAAAAACTGTTTTTT.

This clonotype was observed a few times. The CDR3 spells CASSFSGAEQYF. CDR3 coding DNA: TGTGCCAGCAGCTTCTCCGGGGCCGAGCAGTACTTC. The chain recombines TRBV7-9 with TRBJ2-7; D may match TRBD1 or TRBD2 (5 bases each). V gave up 3 bases and J gave up 6 bases, with 9 bases separating them. The CDR3 covers 12 residues. Per the germline V gene, CDR1 is SEHNR and CDR2 is FQNEAQ (reference sequence).

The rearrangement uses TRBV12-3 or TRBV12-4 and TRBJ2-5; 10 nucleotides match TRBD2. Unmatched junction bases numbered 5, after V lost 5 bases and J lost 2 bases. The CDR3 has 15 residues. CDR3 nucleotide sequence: TGTGCCAGCAGTGCACCGGGACTAGCGCAAGAGACCCAGTACTTC. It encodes CASSAPGLAQETQYF.

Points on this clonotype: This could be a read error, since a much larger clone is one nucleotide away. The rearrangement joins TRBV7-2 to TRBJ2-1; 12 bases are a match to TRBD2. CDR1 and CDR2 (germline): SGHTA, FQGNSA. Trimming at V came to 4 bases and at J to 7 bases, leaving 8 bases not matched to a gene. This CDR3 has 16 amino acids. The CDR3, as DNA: TGTGCCAGCAGCTCAGTCCCTAGCGGGGGGGCGAATGAGCAGTTCTTC. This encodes CASSSVPSGGANEQFF.

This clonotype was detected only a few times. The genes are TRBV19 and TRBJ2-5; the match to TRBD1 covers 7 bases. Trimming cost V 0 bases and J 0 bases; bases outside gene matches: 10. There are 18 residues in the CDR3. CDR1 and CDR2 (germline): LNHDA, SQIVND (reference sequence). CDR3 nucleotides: TGTGCCAGTAGTATAGATGGCGAAGACAGGGTTGACCAAGAGACCCAGTACTTC. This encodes CASSIDGEDRVDQETQYF.

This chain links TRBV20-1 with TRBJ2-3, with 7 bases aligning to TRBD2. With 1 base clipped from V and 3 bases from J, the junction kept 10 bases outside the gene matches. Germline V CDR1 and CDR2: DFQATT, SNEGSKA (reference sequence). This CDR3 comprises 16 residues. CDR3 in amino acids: CSARGLTAGLTDTQYF. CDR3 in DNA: TGCAGTGCTAGAGGTCTAACAGCGGGGTTAACAGATACGCAGTATTTT.

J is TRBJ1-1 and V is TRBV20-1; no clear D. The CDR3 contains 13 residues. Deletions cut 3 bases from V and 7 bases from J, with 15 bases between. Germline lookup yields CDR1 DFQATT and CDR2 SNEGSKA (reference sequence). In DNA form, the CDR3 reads TGCAGTGCTAGCCCAGGCGATGGACGTGAAGCTTTCTTT. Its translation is CSASPGDGREAFF.

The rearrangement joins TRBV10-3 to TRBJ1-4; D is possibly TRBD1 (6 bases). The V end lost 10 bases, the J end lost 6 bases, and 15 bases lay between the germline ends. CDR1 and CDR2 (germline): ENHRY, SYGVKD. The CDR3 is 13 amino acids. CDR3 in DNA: TGTGCCACCTCATCTCCAGGGGATGAAAAACTGTTTTTT. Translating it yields CATSSPGDEKLFF.

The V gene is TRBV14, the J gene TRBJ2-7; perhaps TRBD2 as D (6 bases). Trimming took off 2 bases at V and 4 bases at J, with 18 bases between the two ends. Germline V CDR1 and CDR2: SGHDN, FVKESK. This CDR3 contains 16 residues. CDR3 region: CASSQNAGLMIYEQYF. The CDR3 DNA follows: TGTGCCAGCAGCCAAAATGCGGGACTTATGATTTACGAGCAGTACTTC.